What follows are 29 T cell receptor beta chains derived from one specimen sequenced in a study of T cells in Graves' hyperthyroidism and ophthalmopathy. Amplified TCR beta CDR3 regions derived from RNA transcripts. TCR CDR3 underwent first-round RT-PCR with the HTBI primer set. TCRdb processed the multiplex PCR reads anew with MiXCR; each CDR3 protein has one entry. This repertoire shows 350,000 to 400,000 distinct CDR3 sequences, less than 20% found once; its top ten account for less than 45%. Sequencing was done on a sample of blood. These receptors all come from a young man with Graves' ophthalmopathy.

This clonotype showed up many times. The chain employs TRBV5-1 and TRBJ2-3; the D gene is possibly TRBD1 (6 bases). V lost 7 bases, J lost 2 bases, and 14 bases lay in between. Germline CDR1 reads SGHRS; CDR2 reads YFSETQ. There are 14 residues in the CDR3. The CDR3 loop reads CASADRFITDTQYF. As DNA, the CDR3 is TGCGCCAGCGCAGACAGGTTTATCACAGATACGCAGTATTTT.

This clonotype was counted a few times. The chain joins TRBV19 to TRBJ1-1, with 7 bases matching TRBD1. CDR3 size: 15 residues. V trimming: 5 bases; J trimming: 0 bases; junction bases outside the gene matches: 6. CDR1 is LNHDA and CDR2 is SQIVND in the germline V gene (reference sequence). CDR3 DNA: TGTGCCAGTAGTTGGACAGGATTAATGAACACTGAAGCTTTCTTT. Its protein is CASSWTGLMNTEAFF.

This clonotype has a count of ten or more. The chain joins TRBV28 to TRBJ2-7; a possible D gene is TRBD2 (6 bases). CDR1 is MDHEN, CDR2 SYDVKM, per germline. Trimming pared 8 bases from V and 3 bases from J, leaving 11 bases between. This CDR3 spans 12 amino acids. The CDR3 coding sequence is TGTGCCAGCCTACAAGCGGGCTACGAGCAGTACTTC. Its translation: CASLQAGYEQYF.

This clonotype was recorded at least ten times. The chain combines TRBV11-2 with TRBJ2-1; 8 nucleotides agree with TRBD1. This CDR3 has 16 amino acids. V trimming: 1 base; J trimming: 4 bases; junction bases outside the gene matches: 6. Germline V CDR1 and CDR2: SGHAT, FQNNGV. CDR3 sequence (DNA): TGTGCCAGCAGCTTAGTGCTCTGGACAGGGTACAATGAGCAGTTCTTC. Protein: CASSLVLWTGYNEQFF.

This clonotype occurred many times. This sequence joins TRBV27 and TRBJ2-2, with D possibly matching TRBD1 (5 bases). Germline loops: CDR1 MNHEY, CDR2 SMNVEV (reference sequence). V was pared by 2 bases and J by 4 bases, with 8 bases between. This CDR3 comprises 14 residues. For the CDR3, the DNA is TGTGCCAGCAGTTTACAGGGCCGCACCGGGGAGCTGTTTTTT. Translating gives CASSLQGRTGELFF.

In the case of this clonotype: A read error may produce the germline difference seen at one junction end. This chain links TRBV7-2 with TRBJ1-1; D unclear. CDR1 and CDR2 (germline): SGHTA, FQGNSA. The CDR3 is 14 amino acids. The CDR3 DNA follows: TGTGCCAGCAGCTTAATTCCCCTGAACACTGAAGCTCTCTTT. Protein: CASSLIPLNTEALF.

This clonotype was seen a handful of times. The chain links TRBV12-3 or TRBV12-4 to TRBJ2-2, with a weak D call TRBD1 (6 bases). CDR3 length: 15 residues. Trimming took off 4 bases at V and 3 bases at J, with 12 bases between the two ends. CDR3 DNA: TGTGCCAGCAGTTCCTGGGGGCACGACACCGGGGAGCTGTTTTTT. Translating it yields CASSSWGHDTGELFF.

In its sample, this clonotype was seen many times. The rearrangement uses TRBV24-1 and TRBJ1-1; D is perhaps TRBD1 (5 bases). The CDR3 has 15 amino acids. V was trimmed by 0 bases and J by 5 bases, leaving 12 bases between them. CDR1 KGHDR and CDR2 SFDVKD come from the germline V gene. CDR3: CATSDLPAGKTEAFF. The CDR3 bases are TGTGCCACCAGTGATTTGCCGGCAGGGAAGACTGAAGCTTTCTTT.

At least ten counts were recorded for this clonotype. The rearrangement links TRBV6-2 or TRBV6-3 to TRBJ2-1; 7 nucleotides match TRBD1. Losses at the gene ends were 2 bases for V and 7 bases for J; bases not matched to a gene: 14. This CDR3 has 17 amino acids. Germline V CDR1 and CDR2: MNHEY, SVGEGT. Here the CDR3 reads CASSYRPTGERVNEQFF. CDR3 DNA sequence: TGTGCCAGCAGTTACCGTCCAACAGGGGAACGAGTGAATGAGCAGTTCTTC.

This clonotype appeared many times. This chain uses TRBV6-1 with TRBJ1-5, with 9 bases that match TRBD1. Germline V CDR1 and CDR2: MNHNS, SASEGT. The J segment lost 7 bases and the V segment lost 6 bases, leaving 10 bases of the junction unmatched. This CDR3 spans 15 amino acids. The CDR3 nucleotides read TGTGCCAGCAGGGGGCCGGGACAGGGTGAACAGCCCCAGCATTTT. Amino acids: CASRGPGQGEQPQHF.

The CDR3 sequence: CASRGAGNTDTQYF. In DNA form, the CDR3 reads TGTGCCAGTAGGGGGGCAGGGAACACAGATACGCAGTATTTT. This chain joins TRBV19 and TRBJ2-3, with D perhaps TRBD1 (6 bases). This CDR3 has 14 amino acids. Germline-derived CDR1 and CDR2 are LNHDA and SQIVND (reference sequence). Trimming stripped 6 bases from V and 2 bases from J, with 12 bases between.

The chain carries TRBV6-1 and TRBJ2-4; D unresolved. CDR3 length: 19 amino acids. Germline lookup yields CDR1 MNHNS and CDR2 SASEGT. V was pared by 5 bases and J by 0 bases, with 23 bases between. The DNA of the CDR3 is TGTGCCAGCAGTTCTCCGACGGAGAAGCACCCCTTAGCCAAAAACATTCAGTACTTC. This encodes CASSSPTEKHPLAKNIQYF.

The V gene is TRBV7-9, the J gene TRBJ1-5; TRBD1 matches 8 bases. CDR3 length: 13 amino acids. Germline trimming cut 11 bases from V and 6 bases from J; bases unmatched to any gene: 9. Germline V gives CDR1 SEHNR, CDR2 FQNEAQ (reference sequence). This CDR3 is CAVRQGNGQPQHF. The CDR3 nucleotides are TGTGCCGTACGACAGGGGAACGGTCAGCCCCAGCATTTT.

This clonotype has at least ten counts. V is TRBV18 and J is TRBJ1-1; perhaps TRBD1 as D (5 bases). Germline lookup yields CDR1 KGHSH and CDR2 LQKENI. The length of the CDR3 is 13 residues. The V gene lost 5 bases and the J gene lost 0 bases, with 7 bases spanning the gap. CDR3 sequence: CASSRGMNTEAFF. The CDR3 DNA reads as TGTGCCAGCTCAAGGGGAATGAACACTGAAGCTTTCTTT.

V usage is TRBV15 and J usage is TRBJ2-2; TRBD1 aligns across 10 bases. The V gene's germline CDR1 is LNHNV and CDR2 YYDKDF (reference sequence). This CDR3 comprises 19 residues. Trimming at V came to 4 bases and at J to 6 bases, leaving 17 bases not matched to a gene. This CDR3 reads CATSKPGTGVRILAGELFF. CDR3 nucleotides: TGTGCCACCAGCAAACCCGGGACAGGGGTACGGATATTAGCCGGGGAGCTGTTTTTT.

The rearrangement links TRBV27 to TRBJ2-5; 7 nucleotides agree with TRBD2. Germline V lookup: CDR1 MNHEY, CDR2 SMNVEV (reference sequence). The CDR3 has 16 amino acids. Trimming cost V 2 bases and J 2 bases; bases outside gene matches: 8. CDR3 in amino acids: CASSLRWGGLQETQYF. The CDR3 DNA sequence: TGTGCCAGCAGTTTAAGGTGGGGGGGTTTACAAGAGACCCAGTACTTC.

V usage is TRBV11-2 and J usage is TRBJ1-1; TRBD1 agrees at 7 bases. CDR3 length: 17 amino acids. The V and J ends lost 5 bases and 5 bases, in that order; junction bases with no gene match: 17. Germline CDR1 is SGHAT and CDR2 is FQNNGV. In nucleotides, the CDR3 is TGTGCCAGCAGCCCTGTAGGTTGGGACAGCCAAGGGACTGAAGCTTTCTTT. The encoded protein is CASSPVGWDSQGTEAFF.

V gene TRBV18 combines with J gene TRBJ1-1; possibly TRBD1 for D (6 bases). The CDR3 runs 16 residues. V was trimmed by 2 bases and J by 0 bases, leaving 13 bases between them. Germline CDR1 reads KGHSH; CDR2 reads LQKENI. CDR3 in amino acids: CASSPMDSSLNTEAFF. The CDR3 DNA reads TGTGCCAGCTCACCAATGGACAGTTCCCTGAACACTGAAGCTTTCTTT. The variable domain in full, completed from reference TRBV18 and TRBJ1-1, reads NAGVMQNPRHLVRRRGQEARLRCSPMKGHSHVYWYRQLPEEGLKFMVYLQKENIIDESGMPKERFSAEFPKEGPSILRIQQVVRGDSAAYFCASSPMDSSLNTEAFFGQGTRLTVV.

At least ten counts were recorded for this clonotype. The V and J genes are TRBV25-1 and TRBJ1-1; weak D call: TRBD1 (6 bases). V lost 4 bases, J lost 4 bases, and 13 bases lay in between. Germline CDR1 MGHDK, CDR2 SYGVNS. The CDR3 runs to 14 residues. DNA for the CDR3: TGTGCCAGCAGTGCCTTGACAGGAGGCACTGAAGCTTTCTTT. This gives the protein CASSALTGGTEAFF.

This clonotype was counted a few times. The chain carries TRBV6-2 or TRBV6-3 and TRBJ2-1; D is undetermined. The germline gives CDR1 MNHEY, CDR2 SVGEGT. There are 17 residues in the CDR3. The germline V and J ends were trimmed by 0 bases and 0 bases, with 12 bases remaining between them. Here the CDR3 DNA reads TGTGCCAGCAGTTACTCGGCGTCAGCAATCTCCTACAATGAGCAGTTCTTC. It encodes CASSYSASAISYNEQFF.

A few counts support this clonotype. The chain carries TRBV14 and TRBJ2-3; tentatively, D is TRBD1 (5 bases). The CDR3 sequence is 13 residues long. The germline V gene encodes CDR1 SGHDN and CDR2 FVKESK. Trimming left V 6 bases short and J 4 bases short, with 11 bases between. Written as DNA, the CDR3 is TGTGCCAGCAGTCATCCACAGGCAGATACGCAGTATTTT. It is translated as CASSHPQADTQYF.

In this sample, this clonotype turned up many times. The chain couples TRBV20-1 to TRBJ1-2; 7 nucleotides agree with TRBD1. V was pared by 7 bases and J by 2 bases, with 7 bases of the junction left unmatched. Germline CDR1 and CDR2: DFQATT and SNEGSKA (reference sequence). The length of the CDR3 is 13 residues. Written as DNA, the CDR3 is TGCAGTGGAACGGGGGACAGAAACTATGGCTACACCTTC. Translating gives CSGTGDRNYGYTF.

The gene calls are TRBV15 and TRBJ1-5; 8 bases fit TRBD1. This CDR3 has 20 residues. CDR1 and CDR2 (germline): LNHNV, YYDKDF (reference sequence). V was clipped by 0 bases and J by 0 bases; unmatched bases: 13. The CDR3 DNA reads as TGTGCCACCAGCAGAGATCTGGGCAGGGGGCCCGAAGATAGCAATCAGCCCCAGCATTTT. Translation: CATSRDLGRGPEDSNQPQHF.

This clonotype showed up just a few times. V gene TRBV18 combines with J gene TRBJ2-2; 9 nucleotides align to TRBD2. The CDR3 is 17 residues long. Trimming took 0 bases from V and 4 from J; bases not matched to a gene: 6. From germline, CDR1 is KGHSH and CDR2 LQKENI. CDR3: CASSPPASGEITGELFF. The CDR3 bases are TGTGCCAGCTCACCACCGGCTAGCGGGGAGATCACCGGGGAGCTGTTTTTT.

In this sample, this clonotype turned up a few times. The genes are TRBV20-1 and TRBJ2-5; D is uncertain. The CDR3 is 11 amino acids. Germline assignment: CDR1 DFQATT and CDR2 SNEGSKA (reference sequence). V lost 5 bases and J lost 4, with 8 bases in between. The DNA for the CDR3 is TGCAGTGCTGTTAGATTAGAGACCCAGTACTTC. Encoded protein: CSAVRLETQYF.

The chain combines TRBV6-9 with TRBJ1-3; D is ambiguous. V dropped 6 bases and J dropped 0 bases, with 12 bases sitting between them. Germline V gene sequence: CDR1 MNHGY, CDR2 SVAAGI. This CDR3 spans 15 amino acids. CDR3 nucleotide sequence: TGTGCCAGCAGACATTCTGACAACTCTGGAAACACCATATATTTT. Translated, it gives CASRHSDNSGNTIYF.

This clonotype was seen more than once but under ten times. The V call is TRBV18, the J call TRBJ1-6; 9 bases are a match to TRBD1. The CDR3 is made up of 15 amino acids. Germline CDR1 KGHSH, CDR2 LQKENI. The trim removed 2 bases at V and 7 bases at J, leaving 3 bases unmatched. Written as DNA, the CDR3 is TGTGCCAGCTCACCAGCCGGGACAGGGAATTCACCCCTCCACTTT. Translation: CASSPAGTGNSPLHF.

In this sample, this clonotype turned up many times. V gene TRBV5-1 combines with J gene TRBJ2-7; D is undetermined. V was clipped by 0 bases and J by 3 bases, with 7 bases between them. Germline CDR1 SGHRS, CDR2 YFSETQ. There are 13 residues in the CDR3. The CDR3 is CASSLEPGYEQYF. The CDR3 coding sequence is TGCGCCAGCAGCTTGGAGCCCGGCTACGAGCAGTACTTC.

This clonotype was detected ten times or more. This chain links TRBV27 with TRBJ1-6; D is unclear. V lost 5 bases and J lost 0, with 14 bases in between. Germline V gene lookup returns CDR1 MNHEY and CDR2 SMNVEV (reference sequence). The CDR3 is made up of 17 amino acids. DNA for the CDR3: TGTGCCAGCAGTATAGACCCGGCCAGCTCCTATAATTCACCCCTCCACTTT. Its translation: CASSIDPASSYNSPLHF.